These T cell receptor beta chains were read from a single sample in a study of metastatic and nonmetastatic thyroid tumors. Using MiXCR, TCRdb reanalyzed the PCR reads. The table shows some 20,000 clones, with less than 15% occurring only once. Material for sequencing was blood. Receptor source: a male donor with papillary thyroid cancer or a benign thyroid nodule (not recorded which). Some clones in this sample may be carry-over from other donors' samples. Each CDR3 is given with its conserved first and last residue. The D gene is left open where the match is weak. The size field is filled for only some rows; it gives once, few, many or a size class.

>TRBJ2-3|TRBV24-1|.|TRBD1
CATSDHRGQRDTQYF
TGTGCCACCAGTGATCACAGGGGGCAGAGGGATACGCAGTATTTT
>TRBJ2-1|TRBV20-1|many|TRBD2
CSAPKPSGLAGVDEQFF
TGCAGTGCTCCAAAACCGTCGGGACTAGCGGGAGTAGATGAGCAGTTCTTC
>TRBJ1-1|TRBV6-1|.|.
CASSEDINTESFF
TGTGCCAGCAGTGAGGACATTAACACTGAATCTTTCTTT
>TRBJ2-1|TRBV28|.|.
CASSFGTSGEQFF
TGTGCCAGCAGTTTCGGGACCTCGGGGGAGCAGTTCTTC
>TRBJ1-5|TRBV28|many|TRBD1
CASSGQANQPQHF
TGTGCCAGCAGCGGACAGGCCAATCAGCCCCAGCATTTT
>TRBJ1-6|TRBV6-1|.|TRBD1
CASRADRGVNSPLHF
TGTGCCAGCAGGGCAGACAGGGGGGTTAATTCACCCCTCCACTTT
>TRBJ2-7|TRBV13|many|TRBD2
CASSGAGTSGISGSYEQYF
TGTGCCAGCAGCGGCGCCGGGACTAGCGGGATATCGGGCTCCTACGAGCAGTACTTC
>TRBJ2-5|TRBV5-8|many|TRBD2
CASSLMGGYQETQYF
TGTGCCAGCAGCCTGATGGGAGGGTACCAAGAGACCCAGTACTTC
>TRBJ2-2|TRBV20-1|many|TRBD1
CSANRGRTGELFF
TGCAGTGCAAACAGGGGGCGGACCGGGGAGCTGTTTTTT
>TRBJ2-1|TRBV15|many|.
CATSRIFVGDPDNEQFF
TGTGCCACCAGCAGGATCTTTGTGGGAGACCCCGACAATGAGCAGTTCTTC
>TRBJ2-7|TRBV7-2|many|TRBD1
CASSLATGGNEQYF
TGTGCCAGCAGCTTAGCGACAGGGGGCAACGAGCAGTACTTC
>TRBJ2-1|TRBV12-3/TRBV12-4|many|TRBD2
CASSLLAGGPLMFGEDEQFF
TGTGCCAGCAGTTTACTAGCGGGAGGGCCTCTGATGTTTGGGGAAGATGAGCAGTTCTTC
>TRBJ1-5|TRBV28|many|.
CASSFEGDQPQHF
TGTGCCAGCAGTTTTGAGGGGGATCAGCCCCAGCATTTT
>TRBJ2-2|TRBV6-2/TRBV6-3|few|.
CASKDSSGVSGELFF
TGTGCCAGCAAAGACTCCTCGGGAGTAAGCGGGGAGCTGTTTTTT
>TRBJ2-7|TRBV30|many|.
CAWSVGGRTSYEQYF
TGTGCCTGGAGTGTTGGAGGTCGAACCTCCTACGAGCAGTACTTC
>TRBJ1-2|TRBV19|few|.
CATYGQSNYGYTF
TGTGCCACCTATGGACAGTCTAACTATGGCTACACCTTC
>TRBJ2-7|TRBV5-8|.|.
CASGVFEQYF
TGTGCCTCGGGGGTTTTCGAGCAGTACTTC
>TRBJ2-2|TRBV6-4|few|TRBD2
CASSDSAGEVTGELFF
TGTGCCAGCAGTGACTCTGCGGGAGAGGTTACCGGGGAGCTGTTTTTT
>TRBJ1-1|TRBV6-5|few|.
CASSWKGPRVAEAFF
TGTGCCAGCAGTTGGAAGGGACCTCGGGTAGCTGAAGCTTTCTTT
>TRBJ2-7|TRBV12-3/TRBV12-4|medium-sized|.
CASSFRGAASYEQYF
TGTGCCAGCAGTTTTCGCGGGGCAGCCTCCTACGAGCAGTACTTC
>TRBJ1-6|TRBV5-6|many|.
CASSLLGQPVNSPLHF
TGTGCCAGCAGCTTATTGGGACAACCAGTAAATTCACCCCTCCACTTT
>TRBJ2-7|TRBV30|.|TRBD2
CAALAGYEQYF
TGTGCCGCGCTAGCGGGTTACGAGCAGTACTTC
>TRBJ1-6|TRBV7-9|many|TRBD1
CASSPGQGNSPLHF
TGTGCCAGCAGCCCAGGACAGGGAAATTCACCCCTCCACTTT
>TRBJ2-1|TRBV5-1|.|TRBD1
CASSMGQSSYNEQFF
TGCGCCAGCAGCATGGGACAGAGCTCCTACAATGAGCAGTTCTTC
>TRBJ2-1|TRBV11-1|.|TRBD2
CASSLGTGLARNEQFF
TGTGCCAGCAGCTTAGGGACGGGACTAGCTCGTAATGAGCAGTTCTTC
>TRBJ1-1|TRBV28|medium-sized|TRBD1
CASDGLWTGTEAFF
TGTGCCAGCGACGGCCTTTGGACAGGCACTGAAGCTTTCTTT
>TRBJ2-2|TRBV7-6|many|.
CASSLVYANTGELFF
TGTGCCAGCAGCTTAGTCTACGCGAACACCGGGGAGCTGTTTTTT
>TRBJ1-3|TRBV2|.|.
CASSGGDGNTIYF
TGTGCCAGCAGTGGAGGAGACGGAAACACCATATATTTT
>TRBJ1-4|TRBV28|many|.
CASTGSVSTNEKLFF
TGTGCCAGCACCGGGTCTGTTTCAACTAATGAAAAACTGTTTTTT
>TRBJ2-4|TRBV30|many|.
CAWSPNMENIQYF
TGTGCCTGGAGTCCTAATATGGAAAACATTCAGTACTTC
>TRBJ1-2|TRBV18|many|TRBD1
CASSPGQGGNYGYTF
TGTGCCAGCTCACCCGGGCAGGGGGGTAACTATGGCTACACCTTC
>TRBJ2-4|TRBV9|few|.
CASSLQGSGAKNIQYF
TGTGCCAGCAGCCTCCAGGGCTCCGGGGCCAAAAACATTCAGTACTTC
>TRBJ2-3|TRBV6-1|medium-sized|TRBD1
CASSKGAGSADTQYF
TGTGCCAGCAGTAAGGGGGCAGGGTCTGCAGATACGCAGTATTTT
>TRBJ2-1|TRBV6-1|medium-sized|.
CASSESDNEQFF
TGTGCCAGCAGTGAATCTGACAATGAGCAGTTCTTC
>TRBJ1-2|TRBV28|medium-sized|.
CASNPMGGSGLYGYTF
TGTGCCAGCAATCCGATGGGGGGCTCCGGACTTTATGGCTACACCTTC
>TRBJ2-1|TRBV5-1|many|TRBD1
CASSPTGGSHEQFF
TGCGCCAGCAGCCCAACAGGGGGTAGCCATGAGCAGTTCTTC
>TRBJ2-1|TRBV6-4|.|TRBD1
CASSDSGQGAAEQFF
TGTGCCAGCAGTGACTCGGGACAGGGGGCGGCTGAGCAGTTCTTC
>TRBJ2-1|TRBV10-1|.|TRBD2
CASSESVLAGGIDEQFF
TGCGCCAGCAGTGAGTCGGTACTAGCGGGAGGGATCGATGAGCAGTTCTTC
>TRBJ2-2|TRBV24-1|medium-sized|.
CATSDGRLINTGELFF
TGTGCCACCAGTGATGGGAGACTGATTAACACCGGGGAGCTGTTTTTT
>TRBJ2-1|TRBV20-1|.|.
CSAPSSDSYNEQFF
TGCAGTGCCCCCAGCTCGGACTCCTACAATGAGCAGTTCTTC
>TRBJ2-5|TRBV30|many|TRBD2
CAWSPAGGETQYF
TGTGCCTGGAGTCCAGCGGGAGGAGAGACCCAGTACTTC
>TRBJ2-1|TRBV9|once|.
CASSVGGSGTYNYQFF
TGTGCCAGCAGCGTAGGAGGGAGTGGCACCTACAATTATCAGTTCTTC
>TRBJ2-3|TRBV6-6|few|TRBD2
CASRRGLAGPGTDTQYF
TGTGCCAGCAGAAGAGGACTAGCGGGGCCAGGCACAGATACGCAGTATTTT
>TRBJ2-3|TRBV28|medium-sized|.
CASSSSPDTQYF
TGTGCCAGCAGTTCAAGTCCCGATACGCAGTATTTT
>TRBJ1-6|TRBV10-3|medium-sized|.
CAISETWTASYNSPLHF
TGTGCCATCAGTGAGACCTGGACAGCGAGTTATAATTCACCCCTCCACTTT
>TRBJ2-2|TRBV7-3|medium-sized|TRBD2
CASSLLAGTGELFF
TGTGCCAGCAGCTTACTAGCGGGGACCGGGGAGCTGTTTTTT
>TRBJ1-1|TRBV12-3/TRBV12-4|many|TRBD1
CASSSTRQGNTEAFF
TGTGCCAGCAGTTCCACCCGACAGGGGAACACTGAAGCTTTCTTT
>TRBJ1-2|TRBV11-2|many|TRBD1
CASSLQPGQGLNYGYTF
TGTGCCAGCAGCCTCCAGCCGGGACAGGGTTTAAACTATGGCTACACCTTC
>TRBJ2-7|TRBV19|many|.
CASSPAGLYEQYF
TGTGCCAGTAGTCCGGCAGGGTTGTACGAGCAGTACTTC
>TRBJ2-3|TRBV6-4|many|.
CASSDGSTDTQYF
TGTGCCAGCAGTGACGGGAGCACTGATACGCAGTATTTT
>TRBJ1-2|TRBV3-1|many|.
CASSQDPGAGFGYGYTF
TGTGCCAGCAGCCAAGATCCGGGGGCAGGGTTTGGCTATGGCTACACCTTC
>TRBJ2-7|TRBV18|many|TRBD1
CASSLGQAAEQYF
TGTGCCAGCTCGCTGGGACAGGCGGCCGAGCAGTACTTC
>TRBJ2-7|TRBV15|.|.
CATSRAGFQQQYF
TGTGCCACCAGCAGAGCCGGGTTTCAGCAGCAGTACTTC
>TRBJ2-4|TRBV5-1|many|TRBD2
CASRASLAGGNIQYF
TGCGCCAGCAGGGCCTCTTTAGCGGGAGGAAACATTCAGTACTTC
>TRBJ1-6|TRBV28|medium-sized|.
CASSFSRGGSPLHF
TGTGCCAGCAGTTTCTCTCGGGGGGGATCACCCCTCCACTTT